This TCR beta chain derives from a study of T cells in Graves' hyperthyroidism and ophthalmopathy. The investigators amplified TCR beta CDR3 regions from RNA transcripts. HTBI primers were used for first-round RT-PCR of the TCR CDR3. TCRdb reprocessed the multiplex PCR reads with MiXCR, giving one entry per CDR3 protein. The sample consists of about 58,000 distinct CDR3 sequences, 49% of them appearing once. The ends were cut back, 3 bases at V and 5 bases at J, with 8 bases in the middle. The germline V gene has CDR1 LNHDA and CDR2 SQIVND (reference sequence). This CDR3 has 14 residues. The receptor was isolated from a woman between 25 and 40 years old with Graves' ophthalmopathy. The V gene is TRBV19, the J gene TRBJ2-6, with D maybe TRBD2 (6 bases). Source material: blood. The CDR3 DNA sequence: TGTGCCAGTAGTATCGGCGGGAGGGCCAACGTCCTGACTTTC. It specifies CASSIGGRANVLTF.